This T cell receptor beta chain was identified in a study of post-analysis software for immune sequencing data. The wider study: Relapsing-remitting, secondary progressive and progressive-relapsing courses of multiple sclerosis were included.

Looked up from germline, CDR1 is SGHTA and CDR2 is FQGTGA. The CDR3 extends over 14 amino acids. This clonotype was counted between two and nine times. Its antigen is unknown. One end of the junction does not line up with germline, which may come from a read error. Every TCR beta cDNA library bore unique molecular identifiers. Out of about 0.9 to 11 million T cells, about 500,000 cDNA molecules were generated. One entry per CDR3 protein, called by TCRdb with MiXCR from the PCR reads. Counted here are roughly 570,000 distinct CDR3 sequences, 34% occurring once; the ten biggest clones make up approximately 6%. Whole-study findings and limits: Samples prepared in the same batch strongly co-clustered by F measure. The study found significantly lower normalized Chao1 diversity in multiple sclerosis patients than in controls. There were five TRBV segments more frequent in patients than controls, and TRBV5-6, TRBV5-1 and TRBV20-1 were among them.

The material sequenced was blood. The chain links TRBV7-3 to TRBJ2-3; 7 nucleotides line up with TRBD2. This receptor was obtained from a girl aged 2-17 years with multiple sclerosis. The CDR3 protein is CASSSLLAGDAQYF. In nucleotides, the CDR3 is TGTGCCAGCAGCTCCTTATTGGCGGGAGATGCGCAGTATTTT.